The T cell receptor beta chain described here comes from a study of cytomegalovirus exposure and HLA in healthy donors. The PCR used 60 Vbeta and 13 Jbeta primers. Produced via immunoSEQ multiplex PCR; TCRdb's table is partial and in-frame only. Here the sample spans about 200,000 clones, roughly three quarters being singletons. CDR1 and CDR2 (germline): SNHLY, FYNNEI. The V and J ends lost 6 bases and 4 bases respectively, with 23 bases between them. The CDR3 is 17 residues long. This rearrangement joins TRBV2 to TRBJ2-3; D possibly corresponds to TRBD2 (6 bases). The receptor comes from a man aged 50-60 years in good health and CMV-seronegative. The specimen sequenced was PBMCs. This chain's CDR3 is CASSLLGGALSPDTQYF. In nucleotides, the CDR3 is TGTGCCAGCAGCCTCCTGGGAGGAGCGTTGTCCCCAGATACGCAGTATTTT.